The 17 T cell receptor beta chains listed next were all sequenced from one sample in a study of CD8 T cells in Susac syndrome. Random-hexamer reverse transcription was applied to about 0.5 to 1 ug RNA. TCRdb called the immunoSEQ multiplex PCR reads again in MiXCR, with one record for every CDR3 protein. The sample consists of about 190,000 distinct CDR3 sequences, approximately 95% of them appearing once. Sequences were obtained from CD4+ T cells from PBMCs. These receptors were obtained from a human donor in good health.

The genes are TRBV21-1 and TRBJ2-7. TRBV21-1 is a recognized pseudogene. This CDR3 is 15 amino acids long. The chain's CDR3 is CASSKDVAGVYEQYF. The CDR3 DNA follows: TGTGCCAGCAGCAAAGATGTGGCGGGAGTCTACGAGCAGTACTTC.

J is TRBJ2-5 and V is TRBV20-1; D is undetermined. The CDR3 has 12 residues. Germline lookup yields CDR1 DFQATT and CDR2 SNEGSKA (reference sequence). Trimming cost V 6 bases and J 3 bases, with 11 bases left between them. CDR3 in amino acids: CSARPSEETQYF. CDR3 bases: TGCAGTGCCAGACCCTCGGAAGAGACCCAGTACTTC.

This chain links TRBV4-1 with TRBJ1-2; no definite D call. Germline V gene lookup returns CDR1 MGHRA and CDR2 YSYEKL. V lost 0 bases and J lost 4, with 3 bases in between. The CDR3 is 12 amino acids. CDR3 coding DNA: TGCGCCAGCAGCCAAGATCGCTATGGCTACACCTTC. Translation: CASSQDRYGYTF.

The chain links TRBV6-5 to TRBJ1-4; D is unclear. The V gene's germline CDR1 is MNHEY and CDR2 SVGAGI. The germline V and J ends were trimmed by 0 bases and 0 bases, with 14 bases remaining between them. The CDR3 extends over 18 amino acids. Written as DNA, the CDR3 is TGTGCCAGCAGTTACTCGAACGTCCTCGGGGCAACTAATGAAAAACTGTTTTTT. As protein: CASSYSNVLGATNEKLFF.

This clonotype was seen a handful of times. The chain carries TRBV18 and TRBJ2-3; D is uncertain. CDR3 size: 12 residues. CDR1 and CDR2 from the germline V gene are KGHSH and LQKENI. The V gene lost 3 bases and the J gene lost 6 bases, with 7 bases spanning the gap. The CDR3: CASSPSGDTQYF. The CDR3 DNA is TGTGCCAGCTCACCTTCTGGGGATACGCAGTATTTT.

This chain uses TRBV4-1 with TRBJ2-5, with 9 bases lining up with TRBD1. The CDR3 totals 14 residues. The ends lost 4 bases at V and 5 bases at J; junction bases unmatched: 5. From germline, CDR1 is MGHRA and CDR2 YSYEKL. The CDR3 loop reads CASSRAGQGETQYF. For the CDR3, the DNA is TGCGCCAGCAGCCGGGCCGGACAGGGGGAGACCCAGTACTTC.

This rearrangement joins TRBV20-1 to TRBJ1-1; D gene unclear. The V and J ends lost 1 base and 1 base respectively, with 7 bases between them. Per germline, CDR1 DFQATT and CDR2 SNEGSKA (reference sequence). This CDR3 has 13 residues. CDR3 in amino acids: CSARVKGNTEAFF. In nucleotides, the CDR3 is TGCAGTGCTAGAGTGAAGGGGAACACTGAAGCTTTCTTT.

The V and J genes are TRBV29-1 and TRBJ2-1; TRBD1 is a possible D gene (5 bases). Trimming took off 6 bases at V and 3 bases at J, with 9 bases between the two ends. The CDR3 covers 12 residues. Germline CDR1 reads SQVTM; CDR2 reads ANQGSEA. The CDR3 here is CSVVDNYNEQFF. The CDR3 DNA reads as TGCAGCGTGGTGGACAACTACAATGAGCAGTTCTTC.

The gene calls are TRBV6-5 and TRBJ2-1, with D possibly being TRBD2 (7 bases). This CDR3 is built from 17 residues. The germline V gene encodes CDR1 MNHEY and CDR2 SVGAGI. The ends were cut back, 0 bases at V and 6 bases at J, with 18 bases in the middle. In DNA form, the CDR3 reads TGTGCCAGCAGTTACTCCGCAAGAGGGGGGGCAACCAATGAGCAGTTCTTC. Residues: CASSYSARGGATNEQFF.

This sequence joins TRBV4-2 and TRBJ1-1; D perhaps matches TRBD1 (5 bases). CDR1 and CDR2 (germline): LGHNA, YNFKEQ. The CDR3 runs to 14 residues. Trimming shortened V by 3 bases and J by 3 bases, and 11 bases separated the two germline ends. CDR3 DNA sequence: TGTGCCAGCAGCCAGGGGGATCGGGACACTGAAGCTTTCTTT. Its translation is CASSQGDRDTEAFF.

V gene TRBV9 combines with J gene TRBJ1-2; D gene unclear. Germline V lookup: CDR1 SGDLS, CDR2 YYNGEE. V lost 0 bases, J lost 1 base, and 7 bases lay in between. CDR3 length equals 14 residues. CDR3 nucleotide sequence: TGTGCCAGCAGCGTAGGCAACTTTAACTATGGCTACACCTTC. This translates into CASSVGNFNYGYTF.

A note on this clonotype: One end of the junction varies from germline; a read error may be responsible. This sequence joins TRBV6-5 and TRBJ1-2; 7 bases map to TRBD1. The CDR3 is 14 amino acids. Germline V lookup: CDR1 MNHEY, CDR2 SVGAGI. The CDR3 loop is CASSFPDRRLPIVF. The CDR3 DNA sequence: TGTGCCAGCAGTTTCCCGGACAGGAGGCTCCCTATAGTTTTC.

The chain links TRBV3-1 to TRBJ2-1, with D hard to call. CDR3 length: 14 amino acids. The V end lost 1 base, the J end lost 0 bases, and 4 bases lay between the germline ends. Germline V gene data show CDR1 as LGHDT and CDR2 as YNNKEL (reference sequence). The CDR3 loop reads CASSQGSSYNEQFF. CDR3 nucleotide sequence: TGTGCCAGCAGCCAAGGGAGCTCCTACAATGAGCAGTTCTTC.

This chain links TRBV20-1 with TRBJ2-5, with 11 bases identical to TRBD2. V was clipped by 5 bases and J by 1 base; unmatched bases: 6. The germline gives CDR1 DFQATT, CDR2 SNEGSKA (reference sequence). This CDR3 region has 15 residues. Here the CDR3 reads CSAPSSGGSQETQYF. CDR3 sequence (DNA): TGCAGTGCTCCCTCTAGCGGGGGGTCCCAAGAGACCCAGTACTTC.

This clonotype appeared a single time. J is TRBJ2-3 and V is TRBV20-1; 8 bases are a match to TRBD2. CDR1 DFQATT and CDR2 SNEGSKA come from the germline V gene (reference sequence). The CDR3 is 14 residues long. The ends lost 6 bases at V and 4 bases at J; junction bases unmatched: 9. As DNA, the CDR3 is TGCAGTGCCCATGCGGGGGGAGTAGCAGATACGCAGTATTTT. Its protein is CSAHAGGVADTQYF.

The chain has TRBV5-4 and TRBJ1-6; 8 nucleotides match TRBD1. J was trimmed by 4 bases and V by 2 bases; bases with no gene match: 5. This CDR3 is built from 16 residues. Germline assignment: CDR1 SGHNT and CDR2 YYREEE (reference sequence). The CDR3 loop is CASSFGDRGYNSPLHF. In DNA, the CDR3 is TGTGCCAGCAGCTTTGGTGACAGGGGTTATAATTCACCCCTCCACTTT.

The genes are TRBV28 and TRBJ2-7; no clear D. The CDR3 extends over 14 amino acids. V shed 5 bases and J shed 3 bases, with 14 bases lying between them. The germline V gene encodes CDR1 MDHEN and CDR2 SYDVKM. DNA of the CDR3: TGTGCCAGCAGTGTGCATAGGGTTAGCTACGAGCAGTACTTC. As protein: CASSVHRVSYEQYF.